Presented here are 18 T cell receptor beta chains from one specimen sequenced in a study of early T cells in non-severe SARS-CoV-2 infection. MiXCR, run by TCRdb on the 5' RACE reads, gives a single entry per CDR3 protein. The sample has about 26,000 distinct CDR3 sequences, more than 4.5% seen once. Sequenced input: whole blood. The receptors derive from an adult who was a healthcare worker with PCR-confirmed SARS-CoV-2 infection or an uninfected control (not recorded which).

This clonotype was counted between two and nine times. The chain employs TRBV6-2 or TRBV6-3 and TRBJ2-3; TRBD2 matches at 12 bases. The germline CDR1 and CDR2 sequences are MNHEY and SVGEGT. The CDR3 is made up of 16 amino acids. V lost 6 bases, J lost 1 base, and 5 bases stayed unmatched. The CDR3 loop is CASSLRTSGGTDTQYF. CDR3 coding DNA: TGTGCCAGCAGCCTACGGACTAGCGGGGGCACAGATACGCAGTATTTT.

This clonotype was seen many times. CDR3 sequence (DNA): TGTGCCAGCAGCCTTGGGCAGAAAGAGACCCAGTACTTC. Translating it yields CASSLGQKETQYF. The J gene is TRBJ2-5, the V gene TRBV12-3 or TRBV12-4; D is unresolved. The CDR3 runs to 13 residues. V lost 6 bases to trimming and J lost 3 bases, with 11 bases between them.

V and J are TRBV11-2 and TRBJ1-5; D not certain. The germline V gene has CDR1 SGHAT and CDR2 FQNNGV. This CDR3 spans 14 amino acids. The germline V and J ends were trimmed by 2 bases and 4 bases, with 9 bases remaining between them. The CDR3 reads CASSLSWGNQPQHF. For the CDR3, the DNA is TGTGCCAGCAGCTTATCGTGGGGAAATCAGCCCCAGCATTTT.

The CDR3 here is CASSFYTEAFF. DNA for the CDR3: TGTGCCAGCAGCTTCTACACTGAAGCTTTCTTT. The V gene is TRBV5-6, the J gene TRBJ1-1; D not resolved. The CDR3 consists of 11 residues. Germline CDR1 is SGHDT and CDR2 is YYEEEE. The V end was cut by 2 bases, the J end by 3 bases, with 2 bases between.

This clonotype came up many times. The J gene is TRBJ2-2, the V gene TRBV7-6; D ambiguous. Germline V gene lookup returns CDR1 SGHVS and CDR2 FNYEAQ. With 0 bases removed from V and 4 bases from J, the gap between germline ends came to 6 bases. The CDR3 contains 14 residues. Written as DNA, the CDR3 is TGTGCCAGCAGCTTAGCTGTGGGCACCGGGGAGCTGTTTTTT. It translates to CASSLAVGTGELFF.

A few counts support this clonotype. The CDR3 coding sequence is TGTGCCAGCACCATCATGGGAGGTGTGAACACTGAAGCTTTCTTT. Its translation: CASTIMGGVNTEAFF. The J gene is TRBJ1-1, the V gene TRBV12-3 or TRBV12-4, with D unclear. This CDR3 is built from 15 residues. Trimming took off 7 bases at V and 0 bases at J, with 15 bases between the two ends.

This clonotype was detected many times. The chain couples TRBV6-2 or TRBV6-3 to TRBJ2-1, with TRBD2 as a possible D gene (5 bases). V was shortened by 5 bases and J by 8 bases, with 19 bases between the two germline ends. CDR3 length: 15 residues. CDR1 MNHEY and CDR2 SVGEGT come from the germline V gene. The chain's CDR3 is CASSQDERVKDEQFF. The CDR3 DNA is TGTGCCAGCAGTCAGGACGAGAGGGTTAAGGATGAGCAGTTCTTC.

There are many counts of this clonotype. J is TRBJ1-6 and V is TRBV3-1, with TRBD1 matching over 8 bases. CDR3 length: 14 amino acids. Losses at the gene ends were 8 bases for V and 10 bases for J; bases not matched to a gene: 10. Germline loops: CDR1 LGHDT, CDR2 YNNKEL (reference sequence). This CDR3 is CASVQGASRSPLHF. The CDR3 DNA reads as TGTGCCAGCGTCCAGGGGGCGTCGAGGTCACCCCTCCACTTT.

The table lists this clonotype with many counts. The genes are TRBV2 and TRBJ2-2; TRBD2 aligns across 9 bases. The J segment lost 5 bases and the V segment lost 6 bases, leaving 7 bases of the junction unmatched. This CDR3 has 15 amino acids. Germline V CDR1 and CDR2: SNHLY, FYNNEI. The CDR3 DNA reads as TGTGCCAGCAGGGGGACTAGCTGGGATACCGGGGAGCTGTTTTTT. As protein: CASRGTSWDTGELFF. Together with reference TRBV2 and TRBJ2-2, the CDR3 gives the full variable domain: EPEVTQTPSHQVTQMGQEVILRCVPISNHLYFYWYRQILGQKVEFLVSFYNNEISEKSEIFDDQFSVERPDGSNFTLKIRSTKLEDSAMYFCASRGTSWDTGELFFGEGSRLTVL.

The CDR3: CASSEIGQENTGELFF. As DNA, the CDR3 is TGTGCCAGCAGTGAAATTGGGCAGGAAAACACCGGGGAGCTGTTTTTT. V is TRBV25-1 and J is TRBJ2-2; D is uncertain. Germline CDR1 is MGHDK and CDR2 is SYGVNS. This CDR3 is built from 16 residues. Trimming took 2 bases from V and 2 from J, leaving 12 bases between them.

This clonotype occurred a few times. The CDR3: CASSPLTSTDTQYF. The CDR3 DNA is TGTGCCAGCTCACCCTTGACTAGCACAGATACGCAGTATTTT. The chain uses TRBV18 and TRBJ2-3; D gene unclear. The length of the CDR3 is 14 residues. Per the germline V gene, CDR1 is KGHSH and CDR2 is LQKENI. Trimming took off 3 bases at V and 0 bases at J, with 7 bases between the two ends.

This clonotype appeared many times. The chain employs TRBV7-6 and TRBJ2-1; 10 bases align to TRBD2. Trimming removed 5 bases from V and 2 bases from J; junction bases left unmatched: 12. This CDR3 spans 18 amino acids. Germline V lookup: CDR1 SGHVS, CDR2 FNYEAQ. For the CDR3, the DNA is TGTGCCAGCAGCCCCAATGAGCGGGGGGGACCAACCTACAATGAGCAGTTCTTC. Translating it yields CASSPNERGGPTYNEQFF. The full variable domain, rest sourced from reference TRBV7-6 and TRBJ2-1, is GAGVSQSPRYKVTKRGQDVALRCDPISGHVSLYWYRQALGQGPEFLTYFNYEAQQDKSGLPNDRFSAERPEGSISTLTIQRTEQRDSAMYRCASSPNERGGPTYNEQFFGPGTRLTVL.

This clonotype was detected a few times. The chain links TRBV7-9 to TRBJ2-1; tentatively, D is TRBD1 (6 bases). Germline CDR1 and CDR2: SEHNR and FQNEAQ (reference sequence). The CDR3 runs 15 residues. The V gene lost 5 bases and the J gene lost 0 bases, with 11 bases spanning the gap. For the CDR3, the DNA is TGTGCCAGCAGCCCGGGACATCCCTCCTACAATGAGCAGTTCTTC. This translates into CASSPGHPSYNEQFF.

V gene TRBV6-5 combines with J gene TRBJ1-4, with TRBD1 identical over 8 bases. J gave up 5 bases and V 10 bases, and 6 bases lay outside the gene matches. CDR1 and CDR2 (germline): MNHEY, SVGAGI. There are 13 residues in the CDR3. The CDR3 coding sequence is TGTGCCACCTCCCGACAGGGGAATGAAAAACTGTTTTTT. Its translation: CATSRQGNEKLFF.

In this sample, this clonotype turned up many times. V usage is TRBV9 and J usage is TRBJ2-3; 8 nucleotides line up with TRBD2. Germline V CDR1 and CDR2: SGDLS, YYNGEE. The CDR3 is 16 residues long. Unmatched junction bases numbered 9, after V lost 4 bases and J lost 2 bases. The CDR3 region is CASSSYRGGDTDTQYF. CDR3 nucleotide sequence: TGTGCCAGCAGCTCCTACCGGGGGGGGGACACAGATACGCAGTATTTT.

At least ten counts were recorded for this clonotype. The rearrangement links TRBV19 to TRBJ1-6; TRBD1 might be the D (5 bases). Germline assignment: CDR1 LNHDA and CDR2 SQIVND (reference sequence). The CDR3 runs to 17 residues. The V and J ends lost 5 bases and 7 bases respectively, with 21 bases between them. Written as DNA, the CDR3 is TGTGCCAGTAGTTTCGACAGCGTCGAATTTGGGAATTCACCCCTCCACTTT. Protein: CASSFDSVEFGNSPLHF. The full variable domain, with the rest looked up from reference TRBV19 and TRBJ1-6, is DGGITQSPKYLFRKEGQNVTLSCEQNLNHDAMYWYRQDPGQGLRLIYYSQIVNDFQKGDIAEGYSVSREKKESFPLTVTSAQKNPTAFYLCASSFDSVEFGNSPLHFGNGTRLTVT.

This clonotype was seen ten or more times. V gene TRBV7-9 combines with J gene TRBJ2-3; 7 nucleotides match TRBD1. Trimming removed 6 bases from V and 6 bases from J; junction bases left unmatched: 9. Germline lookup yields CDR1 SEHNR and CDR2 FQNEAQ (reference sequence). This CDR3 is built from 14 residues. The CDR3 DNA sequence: TGTGCCAGCAGGTGGGATGCACAGGGGGATACGCAGTATTTT. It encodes CASRWDAQGDTQYF.

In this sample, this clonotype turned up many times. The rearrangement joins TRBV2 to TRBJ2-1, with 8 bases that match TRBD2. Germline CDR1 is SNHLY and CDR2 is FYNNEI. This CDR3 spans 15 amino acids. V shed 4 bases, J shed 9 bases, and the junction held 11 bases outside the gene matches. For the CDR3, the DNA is TGTGCCAGCAGTGCTGACGGGGGGGCCCGGGTTGAGCAGTTCTTC. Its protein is CASSADGGARVEQFF.